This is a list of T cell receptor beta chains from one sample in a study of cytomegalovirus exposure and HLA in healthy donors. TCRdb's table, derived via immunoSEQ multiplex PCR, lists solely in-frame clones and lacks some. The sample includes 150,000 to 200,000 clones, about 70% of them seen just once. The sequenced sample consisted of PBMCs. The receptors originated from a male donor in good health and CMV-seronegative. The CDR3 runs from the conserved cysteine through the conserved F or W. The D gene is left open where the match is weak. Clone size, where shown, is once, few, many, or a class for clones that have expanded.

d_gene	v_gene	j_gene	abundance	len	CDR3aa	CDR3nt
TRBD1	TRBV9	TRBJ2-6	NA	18	CASSVGQGPQSGANVLTF	TGTGCCAGCAGCGTAGGACAGGGGCCCCAATCTGGGGCCAACGTCCTGACTTTC
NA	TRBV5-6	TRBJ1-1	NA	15	CASSFRGSSNTEAFF	TGTGCCAGCAGCTTTCGGGGGAGCTCGAACACTGAAGCTTTCTTT
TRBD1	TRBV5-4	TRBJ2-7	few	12	CASSFPTGGQYF	TGTGCCAGCAGCTTCCCGACAGGGGGCCAGTACTTC
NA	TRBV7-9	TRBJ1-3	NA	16	CASSLGPRRSGNTIYF	TGTGCCAGCAGCTTAGGCCCGCGTCGTTCTGGAAACACCATATATTTT
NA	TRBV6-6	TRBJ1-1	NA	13	CASHPSGSTEAFF	TGTGCCAGCCACCCCTCGGGGAGCACTGAAGCTTTCTTT
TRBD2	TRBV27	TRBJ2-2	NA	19	CASSPGGTSGGLGTGELFF	TGTGCCAGCAGTCCAGGGGGGACTAGCGGGGGGCTGGGCACCGGGGAGCTGTTTTTT
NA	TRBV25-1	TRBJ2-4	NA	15	CASSEWGPAGDIQYF	TGTGCCAGCAGTGAATGGGGTCCGGCAGGGGACATTCAGTACTTC
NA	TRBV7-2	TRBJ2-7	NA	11	CASSLYYEQYF	TGTGCCAGCAGCTTATATTACGAGCAGTACTTC
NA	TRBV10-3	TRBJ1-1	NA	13	CAISESWADEAFF	TGTGCCATCAGTGAGTCGTGGGCAGATGAAGCTTTCTTT
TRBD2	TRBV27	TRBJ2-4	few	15	CASRPIAGEWYIQYF	TGTGCCAGCAGACCCATAGCGGGAGAGTGGTACATTCAGTACTTC
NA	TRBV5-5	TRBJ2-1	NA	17	CASSFISGPYETHEQFF	TGTGCCAGCAGCTTCATCAGCGGGCCCTACGAAACCCATGAGCAGTTCTTC
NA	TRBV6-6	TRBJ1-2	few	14	CASSYTTGGYGYTF	TGTGCCAGCAGTTATACGACAGGCGGCTATGGCTACACCTTC
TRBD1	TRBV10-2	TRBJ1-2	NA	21	CASRNGQGAKPTKNSNYGYTF	TGCGCCAGCAGGAATGGACAGGGGGCCAAACCTACTAAAAACTCTAACTATGGCTACACCTTC